The 3 T cell receptor beta chains reported below all come from one sample, sequenced in a study of T-cell reconstitution after alpha-beta-depleted transplantation in children. Construction of the TCRbeta library involved unique molecular identifiers. Using its own MiXCR run on the PCR reads, TCRdb lists one record per CDR3 protein. This sample has a few hundred thousand distinct CDR3 sequences; roughly 9% occur once, and the top ten carry over 5%. The material sequenced was PBMCs from the stem cell graft donor, taken from the stem cell graft. The source is a human donor who donated a stem cell graft to a child with acute lymphoblastic leukemia.

The chain employs TRBV7-9 and TRBJ2-1; 7 bases match TRBD1. The trim removed 1 base at V and 0 bases at J, leaving 6 bases unmatched. Per germline, CDR1 SEHNR and CDR2 FQNEAQ (reference sequence). The CDR3 contains 17 residues. The CDR3 DNA reads as TGTGCCAGCAGCTTAGATAAACAGGGGCGCTCCTACAATGAGCAGTTCTTC. Amino acid sequence: CASSLDKQGRSYNEQFF.

This clonotype has a count of ten or more. The chain recombines TRBV2 with TRBJ2-7, with D hard to call. V was trimmed by 4 bases and J by 4 bases, leaving 17 bases between them. Germline loops: CDR1 SNHLY, CDR2 FYNNEI. The CDR3 is 15 amino acids. The CDR3 is CASSVPPPNSYEQYF. Written as DNA, the CDR3 is TGTGCCAGCAGTGTCCCGCCCCCAAACTCTTACGAGCAGTACTTC.

The chain carries TRBV27 and TRBJ1-2, with D perhaps matching TRBD1 (5 bases). Germline-derived CDR1 and CDR2 are MNHEY and SMNVEV (reference sequence). The CDR3 has 12 residues. V dropped 0 bases and J dropped 10 bases, with 9 bases sitting between them. The CDR3 here is CASSLSGRDYTF. The CDR3 nucleotides read TGTGCCAGCAGTTTATCGGGACGGGACTACACCTTC.